This T cell receptor beta chain was identified during a study of blood T cell repertoires in COVID-19 (dated by TCRdb to the early 2020s). For context, the study as a whole: The collaborator samples originated in the United States, Italy and Spain and spanned the acute and convalescent phases of COVID-19. The prospective study material was composed of cDNA or gDNA derived from T cells, B-cell-depleted T cells, or PBMCs. Deeply sampled blood TCRbeta repertoires from subjects exposed to, actively infected with, or recovered from COVID-19 were included in the dataset. The repertoires were released in a freely available public database intended as a resource for research on the immune response to SARS-CoV-2. Samples came from the ongoing ImmuneRACE study (first 160 participants) plus 1,254 subjects from 6 global collaborators. The sample metadata nearly always contained a de-identified subject ID, COVID-19 status, age in years and sex. HLA class I and class II types, where available, came from metadata supplied by the sample provider rather than from assay-based typing.

As concerns this clone: The clone's antigen remains unknown. No clone much larger than this one lies a single base away; base qualities are absent.

The immunoSEQ Assay, a bias-controlled multiplex PCR, was used to amplify TCRbeta CDR3 regions from genomic DNA. In the authors' own workflow: The number of nucleated cells in each sample was estimated from the amplification of reference gene primers within the assay. Sequence reads were collapsed and filtered to measure the absolute abundance of every unique TCRbeta CDR3 rearrangement. For each sample, productive Simpson clonality was calculated as the square root of Simpson's diversity index over productive rearrangements. The immuneACCESS repertoire file appears here via TCRdb, limited to in-frame rearrangements. These files lack a portion of the clones; in checked studies, under half of the deficit traces to unresolved V genes, and the cause of the others is not known. That table supplies the V and J calls and clone size; D and trimming were determined from the DNA. This sample gives fewer than 300,000 clones in total; around 87% of them show up just once. Around 2.5% of the sample is held by the ten biggest clonotypes.

The paper as a whole reports these results and caveats: The quantity of clinical and demographic metadata differed by source and by participant and was supplied without curation.

Collaborating institutions collected whole blood in K2EDTA tubes following their own protocols. For TCRbeta analysis, collaborators shipped samples as frozen whole blood, isolated PBMCs, or DNA extracted from either of those sample types. The CDR3 covers 14 residues, taking in both the cysteine and the phenylalanine. The CDR3 DNA has 42 bases and is translated from base 1. Taken from the germline V gene, the CDR1 and CDR2 loops are SGHTA and FQGNSA. V and J are trimmed by 1 base and 6 bases, and the gene matches miss 6 bases of the junction. Sequencing used peripheral blood. This TCR came from a woman aged 45-65 years with acute or convalescent COVID-19. In this chain, TRBV7-2 is recombined with TRBJ2-7; the junction holds 7 bases that match TRBD1. In nucleotide form, the sequence is TGTGCCAGCAGCTTAGTCACAGGGGTGGGCGAGCAGTACTTC. It codes for CASSLVTGVGEQYF.